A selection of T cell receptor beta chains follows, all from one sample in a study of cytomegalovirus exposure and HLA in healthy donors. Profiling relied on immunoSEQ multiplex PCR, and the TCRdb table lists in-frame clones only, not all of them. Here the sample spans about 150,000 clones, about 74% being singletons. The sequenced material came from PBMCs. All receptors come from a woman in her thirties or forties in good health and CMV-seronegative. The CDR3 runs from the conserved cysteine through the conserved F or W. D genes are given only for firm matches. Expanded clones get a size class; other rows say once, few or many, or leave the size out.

CASSETGLREQYF TGCGCCAGCAGTGAGACAGGGCTACGGGAGCAGTACTTC TRBJ2-7 NA few TRBV10-1 13
CASSQETVNYGYTF TGCGCCAGCAGCCAAGAAACAGTTAACTATGGCTACACCTTC TRBJ1-2 NA NA TRBV4-1 14
CASSPRIPYQPQHF TGTGCCAGCAGTCCCAGAATCCCCTATCAGCCCCAGCATTTT TRBJ1-5 NA NA TRBV28 14
CASRRDSEHSYEQYF TGCGCCAGCAGGAGGGACAGTGAGCATTCCTACGAGCAGTACTTC TRBJ2-7 TRBD1 NA TRBV5-1 15
CASSLAPGQGAGETQYF TGCGCCAGCAGCTTAGCTCCGGGACAGGGGGCAGGAGAGACCCAGTACTTC TRBJ2-5 TRBD1 once TRBV5-1 17
CARAQGSTDTQYF TGTGCCAGGGCTCAGGGGAGCACAGATACGCAGTATTTT TRBJ2-3 NA NA TRBV10-3 13
CASSARTGGGAFF TGTGCCAGCAGCGCCCGGACAGGGGGGGGAGCTTTCTTT TRBJ1-1 TRBD1 NA TRBV6-5 13
CASSWGDSRLEPYGYTF TGCGCCAGCAGCTGGGGGGACAGCCGTCTTGAACCCTATGGCTACACCTTC TRBJ1-2 TRBD1 NA TRBV5-1 17
CASSQAGQGIRAQYF TGCGCCAGCAGCCAAGCCGGCCAGGGAATCCGCGCGCAGTATTTT TRBJ2-3 NA NA TRBV4-1 15
CASSRGTGYEQFF TGTGCCAGCAGCCGGGGGACGGGGTACGAGCAGTTCTTC TRBJ2-1 NA NA TRBV5-6 13
CASSRGQESHGYTF TGTGCCAGCAGCCGGGGACAGGAGTCCCATGGCTACACCTTC TRBJ1-2 TRBD1 NA TRBV5-6 14
CASSLLVGQFF TGTGCCAGCAGCCTCCTAGTGGGGCAGTTCTTC TRBJ2-1 NA NA TRBV11-2 11
CASSLDTREGEKLFF TGTGCCAGCAGCTTAGATACCAGGGAGGGGGAAAAACTGTTTTTT TRBJ1-4 NA few TRBV7-6 15
CASMLGWGSPLHF TGTGCCAGCATGTTAGGATGGGGCTCACCCCTCCACTTT TRBJ1-6 NA NA TRBV28 13
CASSWDTDYGYTF TGTGCCAGCAGCTGGGACACAGATTATGGCTACACCTTC TRBJ1-2 NA once TRBV7-9 13
CASRAYQPQHF TGTGCCAGCAGAGCCTATCAGCCCCAGCATTTT TRBJ1-5 NA NA TRBV6-1 11
CASRRNPGQGSNTEAFF TGTGCCAGCAGACGAAATCCGGGACAGGGGTCGAACACTGAAGCTTTCTTT TRBJ1-1 TRBD1 once TRBV27 17
CASSYSGGSYNEQFF TGTGCCAGCAGTTACTCGGGAGGATCCTACAATGAGCAGTTCTTC TRBJ2-1 NA NA TRBV6-5 15
CASSQEKAPYGYTF TGCGCCAGCAGCCAAGAGAAAGCCCCCTATGGCTACACCTTC TRBJ1-2 NA NA TRBV4-1 14
CASSQAGQPQETQYF TGTGCCAGCAGCCAGGCGGGACAGCCTCAAGAGACCCAGTACTTC TRBJ2-5 NA NA TRBV4-2 15
CASSQLSYEQYF TGTGCCAGCAGCCAACTGTCTTACGAGCAGTACTTC TRBJ2-7 NA NA TRBV7-8 12
CSAWTGAGDTQYF TGCAGCGCGTGGACAGGGGCGGGAGATACGCAGTATTTT TRBJ2-3 TRBD1 NA TRBV29-1 13
CASRARGNEQFF TGTGCCAGCAGGGCTAGGGGGAATGAGCAGTTCTTC TRBJ2-1 NA once TRBV6-1 12
CASSLASGGPSWEQYF TGCGCCAGCAGCCTAGCTAGCGGGGGGCCGTCCTGGGAGCAGTACTTC TRBJ2-7 TRBD2 NA TRBV4-1 16
CASSVEETQYF TGTGCCAGCAGCGTCGAGGAGACCCAGTACTTC TRBJ2-5 NA NA TRBV9 11
CASSRDRGPETQYF TGTGCCAGCAGCCGGGACAGGGGGCCGGAGACCCAGTACTTC TRBJ2-5 TRBD1 NA TRBV7-2 14
CASSQENRGSGEQYF TGTGCCAGCAGCCAAGAGAATCGGGGTAGTGGCGAGCAGTACTTC TRBJ2-7 NA NA TRBV4-2 15
CASSALGQGYYEQYF TGTGCCAGCAGTGCCCTAGGACAGGGGTACTACGAGCAGTACTTC TRBJ2-7 TRBD1 NA TRBV25-1 15
CASSLNGRNYGYTF TGCGCCAGCAGCTTGAATGGCAGGAACTATGGCTACACCTTC TRBJ1-2 NA NA TRBV5-1 14
CAWSVPGGSYEQYF TGTGCCTGGAGTGTACCCGGGGGGTCCTACGAGCAGTACTTC TRBJ2-7 TRBD2 NA TRBV30 14
CASSLAGRGPAGYTF TGTGCCAGCAGCTTGGCGGGCAGGGGGCCGGCTGGCTACACCTTC TRBJ1-2 TRBD1 once TRBV5-6 15
CASSLKNRNYGYTF TGTGCCAGCAGCTTGAAAAACAGAAACTATGGCTACACCTTC TRBJ1-2 NA NA TRBV5-6 14
CASRTTGSNQPQHF TGTGCCAGCAGAACAACAGGGAGCAATCAGCCCCAGCATTTT TRBJ1-5 NA few TRBV6-5 14
CASSSSPGQGNTGELFF TGTGCCAGTAGCTCTTCGCCGGGACAGGGGAACACCGGGGAGCTGTTTTTT TRBJ2-2 TRBD1 NA TRBV19 17
CASSLDNSNQPQHF TGTGCCAGCAGCTTAGACAATAGCAATCAGCCCCAGCATTTT TRBJ1-5 NA few TRBV7-6 14
CASSIAGYEQYF TGTGCCAGTAGTATAGCAGGCTACGAGCAGTACTTC TRBJ2-7 NA NA TRBV19 12
CASSLGLGIYEQYF TGCGCCAGCAGCTTGGGACTAGGCATCTACGAGCAGTACTTC TRBJ2-7 NA once TRBV5-1 14
CASSSVPGTEAFF TGTGCCAGCAGTTCCGTCCCAGGCACTGAAGCTTTCTTT TRBJ1-1 NA NA TRBV27 13
CASSSRVDSINNSPLHF TGTGCCAGCAGCTCTCGGGTGGACAGCATAAATAATTCACCCCTCCACTTT TRBJ1-6 NA once TRBV5-6 17
CASALTGGNTIYF TGTGCCAGCGCCCTTACGGGGGGAAACACCATATATTTT TRBJ1-3 NA NA TRBV27 13
CASSLVSGSYEQYF TGTGCCAGCAGCTTGGTTAGCGGATCCTACGAGCAGTACTTC TRBJ2-7 NA NA TRBV5-6 14
CASSLRRRGSPYEQYF TGTGCCAGCAGCTTACGGCGCAGGGGCTCCCCCTACGAGCAGTACTTC TRBJ2-7 NA NA TRBV13 16